The present T cell receptor (beta chain) was sequenced within a study of T cells in Graves' hyperthyroidism and ophthalmopathy. Study-level results: The blood repertoire included most of the expanded thyroid clonotypes above 0.001.

This clonotype was seen ten or more times. The antigen is undetermined. There were TCR beta CDR3 regions amplified from RNA transcripts. Primed by the HTBI set, a first-round RT-PCR was run on the TCR CDR3. One entry per CDR3 protein results from TCRdb running MiXCR on the multiplex PCR reads. The data show hundreds of thousands of distinct CDR3 sequences, about half seen once. The definition of stable Graves' hyperthyroidism was no ophthalmopathy progression within 18 months. Based on clinical symptoms, serum thyroxine and TRAb, thyroid ultrasound and orbital computed tomography, diagnoses were reached. The sequenced material came from peripheral blood or thyroid tissue (not recorded which). The clonotype was recovered from a woman aged 18 to 35 with Graves' hyperthyroidism.

CDR3 sequence reads: CSAREVDTEAFF. The CDR3 nucleotides are TGCAGTGCCAGGGAGGTCGACACTGAAGCTTTCTTT. This chain joins TRBV20-1 and TRBJ1-1; D perhaps matches TRBD1 (5 bases). The V gene's germline CDR1 is DFQATT and CDR2 SNEGSKA (reference sequence). The CDR3 runs to 12 residues. V lost 6 bases and J 3 bases, leaving 11 bases between the germline ends.